This is a list of T cell receptor beta chains from one sample in a study of blood T cell repertoires in COVID-19. Measured with immunoSEQ multiplex PCR; TCRdb has only the in-frame clones, and not every one. This sample yields some 80,000 clones, of which around 80% are seen a single time; 5.8% belongs to the top ten. The sequenced sample was peripheral blood. The receptors shown here come from a man between 60 and 75 years old with active or convalescent COVID-19. Each CDR3 is given with its conserved first and last residue. The D gene is left open where the match is weak. For some rows the clone size is stated as once, few or many, or as a class when expanded; others skip it.

v_gene,j_gene,d_gene,abundance,CDR3nt,CDR3aa
TRBV7-2,TRBJ2-1,TRBD2,-,TGTGCCAGCAGCTTAAGGGGACTAGTAAATGAGCAGTTCTTC,CASSLRGLVNEQFF
TRBV18,TRBJ1-5,TRBD1,-,TGTGCCAGCTCCCTCGGGACAGGGGGCCATCAGCCCCAGCATTTT,CASSLGTGGHQPQHF
TRBV6-1,TRBJ2-3,TRBD2,once,TGTGCCAGCAGTGAGGGAGCGGGGGGGCACACAGATACGCAGTATTTT,CASSEGAGGHTDTQYF
TRBV27,TRBJ1-1,-,-,TGTGCCAGCAGCTACTCCATGCAGGCCGGCGGGACTGAAGCTTTCTTT,CASSYSMQAGGTEAFF
TRBV7-9,TRBJ1-2,-,-,TGTGCCAGCAGCCTTGAGACAGCTAACTATGGCTACACCTTC,CASSLETANYGYTF
TRBV27,TRBJ2-1,-,-,TGTGCCAGCGCCTTCATGAGGGGGGGGGATTACTACAATGAGCAGTTCTTC,CASAFMRGGDYYNEQFF
TRBV9,TRBJ1-2,-,few,TGTGCCAGCAGCGAACAGGAAGGTGGCTACACCTTC,CASSEQEGGYTF
TRBV30,TRBJ2-1,TRBD1,few,TGTGCCTGGCAAACCGGGACAGGAGCCTACAATGAGCAGTTCTTC,CAWQTGTGAYNEQFF
TRBV7-3,TRBJ1-2,-,-,TGTGCCAGCAGCGCCGCGGGGGGAGCTTCGAGCTACACCTTC,CASSAAGGASSYTF
TRBV6-5,TRBJ1-2,-,-,TGTGCCAGCAGTTACGGCAGGGTCTATGGCTACACCTTC,CASSYGRVYGYTF
TRBV5-1,TRBJ1-4,TRBD1,-,TGCGCCAGCAGCTTGGGGCAGGGGGTGACTAATGAAAAACTGTTTTTT,CASSLGQGVTNEKLFF
TRBV19,TRBJ2-7,TRBD1,few,TGTGCCAGTACCGACAGGGGGCGCGCCTACGAGCAGTACTTC,CASTDRGRAYEQYF
TRBV7-2,TRBJ2-2,TRBD2,-,TGTGCCAGCCCCAGGACTAGCGTCGCCGGGGAGCTGTTTTTT,CASPRTSVAGELFF
TRBV6-2/TRBV6-3,TRBJ1-1,-,-,TGTGCCAGCAGTCACATGAACACTGAAGCTTTCTTT,CASSHMNTEAFF
TRBV9,TRBJ1-3,-,-,TGTGCCAGCAGCTCCCTTAATTCTGGAAACACCATATATTTT,CASSSLNSGNTIYF
TRBV11-2,TRBJ2-5,TRBD1,-,TGTGCCAGCAGCTTAGATTTGTGGGTCGGGACAGACCAAGAGACCCAGTACTTC,CASSLDLWVGTDQETQYF
TRBV9,TRBJ2-7,-,-,TGTGCCAGCAGCTCATCGGCGGGGACCTCCTACGAGCAGTACTTC,CASSSSAGTSYEQYF
TRBV2,TRBJ1-2,-,-,TGTGCCAGCAGTGGACAGGCCTATGGCTACACCTTC,CASSGQAYGYTF
TRBV6-5,TRBJ1-6,TRBD1,-,TGTGCCAGCAGTAAGGACAGGACCCCTAATTCACCCCTCCACTTT,CASSKDRTPNSPLHF